This note documents a single T cell receptor (beta chain) sequence. Antigen specificity is unknown. These data come from a study of cytomegalovirus exposure and HLA in healthy donors. Study-wide points: Researchers reported from a later analysis that most CMV-associated TCR beta chains appeared HLA-restricted.

PCR was performed using 60 Vbeta and 13 Jbeta primers. Here immunoSEQ multiplex PCR was the method, and the copy in TCRdb shows in-frame clones only, minus some. This table has 100,000 to 120,000 clones, under 85% appearing once. This receptor was obtained from a man aged 25-45 years in good health and CMV-seropositive. Sample: PBMCs.

The CDR3 DNA sequence: TGTGCCAGCAGTTTATATCGGGGATTTAGCTACGAGCAGTACTTC. This translates into CASSLYRGFSYEQYF. The rearrangement links TRBV27 to TRBJ2-7, with D possibly TRBD2 on 5 matching bases. The CDR3 has 15 residues. The germline V and J ends were trimmed by 1 base and 3 bases, with 13 bases remaining between them. Germline CDR1 and CDR2: MNHEY and SMNVEV (reference sequence).